This T cell receptor (beta chain) was recorded in a study of Graves' ophthalmopathy and Graves' hyperthyroidism. Germline CDR1 is DFQATT and CDR2 is SNEGSKA (reference sequence). Trimming took 4 bases from V and 5 from J; bases not matched to a gene: 10. This CDR3 is built from 15 residues. In its sample, this clonotype was seen a few times. TCR beta CDR3 amplification used RNA transcripts. The library came from an HTBI-primed first-round RT-PCR and a second-round multiplex PCR. From the multiplex PCR reads, TCRdb called clonotypes with MiXCR, one entry per CDR3 protein. This sample yields over a million distinct CDR3 sequences, of which approximately 35% are seen a single time; around 10% belongs to the top ten.

Material for sequencing was peripheral blood or thyroid tissue (not recorded which). The gene calls are TRBV20-1 and TRBJ1-5; TRBD1 matches at 8 bases. This receptor was identified in an adult man with Graves' hyperthyroidism. In DNA, the CDR3 is TGCAGTGCTACTCCGGGACAGGTCTTTGATCAGCCCCAGCATTTT. It is translated as CSATPGQVFDQPQHF.